The 24 T cell receptor beta chains below all came from one sample that was sequenced in a study of early T cells in non-severe SARS-CoV-2 infection. TCRdb re-analysed the 5' RACE reads in MiXCR, keeping a single row per CDR3 protein. The sample lists about 81,000 distinct CDR3 sequences, roughly 6% seen once, with 7.8% in the top ten. The sample consisted of whole blood. Receptors were obtained from an adult who was a healthcare worker with PCR-confirmed SARS-CoV-2 infection or an uninfected control (not recorded which).

This clonotype was seen ten or more times. The J gene is TRBJ2-1, the V gene TRBV15, with TRBD2 matching over 11 bases. Trimming removed 3 bases from V and 7 bases from J; junction bases left unmatched: 8. Germline CDR1 and CDR2: LNHNV and YYDKDF (reference sequence). This CDR3 has 16 amino acids. CDR3 amino acids: CATSSLLAGVLNEQFF. CDR3 DNA sequence: TGTGCCACCAGCAGCCTACTAGCGGGAGTGTTGAATGAGCAGTTCTTC.

In its sample, this clonotype was seen a few times. V gene TRBV30 combines with J gene TRBJ1-6; D not certain. V was clipped by 0 bases and J by 5 bases, with 11 bases between them. CDR1 is GTSNPN, CDR2 SVGIG, per germline (reference sequence). This CDR3 spans 15 amino acids. CDR3 sequence (DNA): TGTGCCTGGAGTGTGAATAAGTGGAATAATTCACCCCTCCACTTT. It codes for CAWSVNKWNNSPLHF.

This clonotype occurred many times. The chain links TRBV5-4 to TRBJ2-7; 7 bases line up with TRBD2. The germline gives CDR1 SGHNT, CDR2 YYREEE (reference sequence). This CDR3 is built from 15 residues. V shed 4 bases and J 3 bases; nucleotides not matched to a gene: 10. The CDR3 sequence is CASSGGGTIGYEQYF. The DNA of the CDR3 is TGTGCCAGCAGCGGTGGGGGGACTATAGGCTACGAGCAGTACTTC.

In this sample, this clonotype turned up many times. The rearrangement uses TRBV28 and TRBJ1-3; the D gene is possibly TRBD1 (5 bases). The CDR3 has 16 residues. Germline V gene lookup returns CDR1 MDHEN and CDR2 SYDVKM. Trimming took off 3 bases at V and 0 bases at J, with 12 bases between the two ends. The CDR3 here is CASSLPGPYSGNTIYF. The CDR3 region has the DNA TGTGCCAGCAGTTTGCCAGGGCCCTACTCTGGAAACACCATATATTTT.

This clonotype was picked up a small number of times. The gene calls are TRBV20-1 and TRBJ1-1; D gene ambiguous. Trimming shortened V by 3 bases and J by 1 base, and 9 bases separated the two germline ends. The germline V gene encodes CDR1 DFQATT and CDR2 SNEGSKA (reference sequence). This CDR3 is built from 13 residues. CDR3 sequence (DNA): TGCAGTGCTAGTTCCCCGGGGAACACTGAAGCTTTCTTT. Translating gives CSASSPGNTEAFF.

This clonotype showed up just a few times. The chain is built from TRBV19 and TRBJ2-6; TRBD1 agrees at 12 bases. This CDR3 spans 17 amino acids. The V and J ends lost 10 bases and 2 bases, in that order; junction bases with no gene match: 9. Germline V CDR1 and CDR2: LNHDA, SQIVND (reference sequence). The CDR3 sequence: CATHGTGGFPGANVLTF. CDR3 DNA sequence: TGTGCCACCCACGGGACAGGGGGCTTTCCTGGGGCCAACGTCCTGACTTTC.

This clonotype occurred a few times. The CDR3 coding sequence is TGCAGCGTTGGGACAGGCGCGTACCAAGAGACCCAGTACTTC. Translation gives CSVGTGAYQETQYF. The chain employs TRBV29-1 and TRBJ2-5, with TRBD1 identical over 7 bases. The V gene end was trimmed by 4 bases and the J gene end by 0 bases; junction bases not matched to a gene: 5. Germline loops: CDR1 SQVTM, CDR2 ANQGSEA. The length of the CDR3 is 14 residues.

Only a few counts were recorded for this clonotype. This sequence joins TRBV25-1 and TRBJ2-7, with 9 bases aligning to TRBD1. Germline V lookup: CDR1 MGHDK, CDR2 SYGVNS. V was pared by 5 bases and J by 4 bases, with 3 bases of the junction left unmatched. This CDR3 region has 13 residues. The CDR3: CASSTGGSYEQYF. CDR3 nucleotide sequence: TGTGCCAGCAGTACAGGGGGCTCATACGAGCAGTACTTC.

The chain uses TRBV5-4 and TRBJ2-1; perhaps TRBD1 as D (6 bases). The CDR3 extends over 14 amino acids. V dropped 0 bases and J dropped 5 bases, with 9 bases sitting between them. Per germline, CDR1 SGHNT and CDR2 YYREEE (reference sequence). The CDR3 loop is CASSLVGANNEQFF. The CDR3 DNA sequence: TGTGCCAGCAGCTTGGTGGGGGCTAACAATGAGCAGTTCTTC.

In this sample, this clonotype turned up a few times. The chain is built from TRBV5-1 and TRBJ2-5, with 14 bases fitting TRBD2. The CDR3 is made up of 15 amino acids. Per the germline V gene, CDR1 is SGHRS and CDR2 is YFSETQ. After removal of 4 bases from V and 6 bases from J, the junction contained 5 bases not matched to a gene. The CDR3 loop is CASSRGTSGSKTQYF. In DNA, the CDR3 is TGCGCCAGCAGCCGGGGGACTAGCGGGAGTAAGACCCAGTACTTC.

This clonotype has ten or more counts. CDR3 nucleotide sequence: TGCGCCAGCAGCCCCCCCAAGGGACCCGGGGAGCTGTTTTTT. Protein product: CASSPPKGPGELFF. The genes are TRBV4-1 and TRBJ2-2; possibly TRBD1 or TRBD2 for D (5 bases each). Per the germline V gene, CDR1 is MGHRA and CDR2 is YSYEKL. CDR3 size: 14 residues. The V gene lost 4 bases and the J gene lost 6 bases, with 12 bases spanning the gap.

This clonotype was detected many times. This rearrangement joins TRBV10-2 to TRBJ2-7; 11 bases map to TRBD2. CDR3 length equals 17 residues. Germline V CDR1 and CDR2: WSHSY, SAAADI. V trimming: 3 bases; J trimming: 4 bases; junction bases outside the gene matches: 11. CDR3 in amino acids: CASSEPLTSGGFYEQYF. CDR3 DNA sequence: TGCGCCAGCAGTGAACCACTCACTAGCGGGGGTTTTTACGAGCAGTACTTC.

The rearrangement links TRBV4-2 to TRBJ1-5; perhaps TRBD1 as D (5 bases). This CDR3 contains 16 residues. V was shortened by 0 bases and J by 6 bases, with 15 bases between the two germline ends. CDR1 and CDR2 (germline): LGHNA, YNFKEQ. The CDR3 coding sequence is TGTGCCAGCAGCCAAGATTGGCAGGGTCAAGGTCAGCCCCAGCATTTT. Translation: CASSQDWQGQGQPQHF.

J is TRBJ2-5 and V is TRBV20-1, with no clear D. Trimming took off 1 base at V and 0 bases at J, with 12 bases between the two ends. The length of the CDR3 is 15 residues. Germline lookup yields CDR1 DFQATT and CDR2 SNEGSKA (reference sequence). CDR3 coding DNA: TGCAGTGCTAGAGGATTCCCGGATCACCAAGAGACCCAGTACTTC. Amino acids: CSARGFPDHQETQYF.

This clonotype appeared a few times. The chain combines TRBV19 with TRBJ2-2; TRBD1 aligns across 7 bases. Trimming at V came to 9 bases and at J to 7 bases, leaving 11 bases not matched to a gene. Germline CDR1 and CDR2: LNHDA and SQIVND (reference sequence). The CDR3 contains 14 residues. Here the CDR3 DNA reads TGTGCCAGCTATGGGACAGCTCAGGGCGGGGAGCTGTTTTTT. Its protein product is CASYGTAQGGELFF.

The rearrangement uses TRBV27 and TRBJ2-7, with 9 nucleotides matching TRBD1. V lost 2 bases, J lost 2 bases, and 4 bases stayed unmatched. Per germline, CDR1 MNHEY and CDR2 SMNVEV (reference sequence). The CDR3 runs to 15 residues. CDR3 protein: CASSLGTGSTYEQYF. In DNA, the CDR3 is TGTGCCAGCAGTTTAGGGACAGGGTCGACCTACGAGCAGTACTTC.

This clonotype has ten or more counts. The chain joins TRBV7-9 to TRBJ1-1, with D unclear. Trimming left V 2 bases short and J 7 bases short, with 8 bases between. This CDR3 is 12 amino acids long. Germline V gene sequence: CDR1 SEHNR, CDR2 FQNEAQ (reference sequence). The CDR3 loop reads CASSLKGIEAFF. Written as DNA, the CDR3 is TGTGCCAGCAGCTTAAAAGGGATTGAAGCTTTCTTT.

This clonotype was detected only a few times. The V and J genes are TRBV7-2 and TRBJ2-7; possible D gene TRBD2, 5 bases. From germline, CDR1 is SGHTA and CDR2 FQGNSA. The CDR3 is 14 residues long. V lost 0 bases to trimming and J lost 3 bases, with 9 bases between them. In nucleotides, the CDR3 is TGTGCCAGCAGCTTAGCGGGAGAAGTCTACGAGCAGTACTTC. Amino acid sequence: CASSLAGEVYEQYF.

This chain joins TRBV20-1 and TRBJ2-7; 9 nucleotides line up with TRBD1. This CDR3 is 16 amino acids long. CDR1 DFQATT and CDR2 SNEGSKA come from the germline V gene (reference sequence). J was trimmed by 0 bases and V by 1 base; bases with no gene match: 7. The CDR3 DNA reads as TGCAGTGCTAGAGTGCGGGACAGGGCTACCTCCTACGAGCAGTACTTC. Residues: CSARVRDRATSYEQYF.

This clonotype was observed at least ten times. The rearrangement joins TRBV29-1 to TRBJ1-4; TRBD1 aligns across 12 bases. Unmatched junction bases numbered 7, after V lost 2 bases and J lost 9 bases. In germline, CDR1 is SQVTM, CDR2 ANQGSEA. The CDR3 runs 15 residues. CDR3 sequence (DNA): TGCAGCGTTGAAACCCTGGGACAGGGGGCTCAAAAACTGTTTTTT. Translating gives CSVETLGQGAQKLFF.

This clonotype was observed many times. The V and J genes are TRBV20-1 and TRBJ2-2, with D possibly matching TRBD2 (6 bases). Germline V lookup: CDR1 DFQATT, CDR2 SNEGSKA (reference sequence). This CDR3 spans 13 amino acids. Between the trimmed V and J ends, which lost 6 bases and 5 bases, there was a span of 13 bases. The chain's CDR3 is CSAPTRGTGELFF. The CDR3 coding sequence is TGCAGTGCACCAACGCGGGGAACCGGGGAGCTGTTTTTT.

This clonotype was counted ten times or more. The rearrangement uses TRBV6-2 or TRBV6-3 and TRBJ2-1; 8 nucleotides align to TRBD1. Per the germline V gene, CDR1 is MNHEY and CDR2 is SVGEGT. This CDR3 is built from 15 residues. J lost 8 bases, V lost 7 bases, and 13 bases had no gene match. The CDR3 DNA sequence: TGTGCCAGCAACCCGCCTGGACAGGGTAACTATGAGCAGTTCTTC. Protein sequence: CASNPPGQGNYEQFF.

This chain connects TRBV4-2 to TRBJ1-1, with D unresolved. V was pared by 2 bases and J by 1 base, with 5 bases between. The germline CDR1 and CDR2 sequences are LGHNA and YNFKEQ. This CDR3 spans 13 amino acids. The CDR3, as DNA: TGTGCCAGCAGCCAACAACCGAACACTGAAGCTTTCTTT. Amino acids: CASSQQPNTEAFF.

The chain is built from TRBV29-1 and TRBJ2-7; 7 nucleotides align to TRBD1. V trimming: 0 bases; J trimming: 0 bases; junction bases outside the gene matches: 8. CDR1 SQVTM and CDR2 ANQGSEA come from the germline V gene. The CDR3 length is 16 residues. The CDR3 loop is CSVEENRGSVSYEQYF. The CDR3 DNA reads as TGCAGCGTTGAAGAAAACAGGGGAAGCGTCTCCTACGAGCAGTACTTC.